A selection of T cell receptor beta chains follows, all from one sample in a study of PD-L1 blockade in urothelial cancer. Sequenced by immunoSEQ multiplex PCR; TCRdb stores in-frame clones only, minus some. The table shows 100,000 or so clones, with about 89% occurring only once. The specimen was PBMCs, collected around atezolizumab (anti-PD-L1) treatment. Receptors were obtained from a woman aged 80 or over with urothelial cancer. The CDR3 runs from the conserved cysteine through the conserved F or W. Fields, in order: clone size, V gene, D gene, J gene, CDR3 protein, CDR3 DNA. The D gene is left open where the match is weak. Part of the rows lack a size; the others show once, few, many or a class for expanded clones.

.	TRBV30	.	TRBJ1-1	CAWMETEAFF	TGTGCCTGGATGGAGACTGAAGCTTTCTTT
.	TRBV2	TRBD1	TRBJ2-7	CASTGGTEQYF	TGTGCCAGCACAGGGGGAACGGAGCAGTACTTC
.	TRBV30	.	TRBJ1-2	CAWSHSTYGYTF	TGTGCCTGGAGCCACAGTACCTATGGCTACACCTTC
once	TRBV15	.	TRBJ2-2	CATSANAKSTGELFF	TGTGCCACCAGCGCGAACGCCAAGTCAACCGGGGAGCTGTTTTTT
.	TRBV30	TRBD2	TRBJ2-3	CAWSLREGITQYF	TGTGCCTGGAGTTTGAGGGAGGGGATTACGCAGTATTTT
.	TRBV11-2	.	TRBJ2-7	CASSFRQGTSSEQYF	TGTGCCAGCAGCTTCCGACAAGGAACCTCCAGCGAGCAGTACTTC
.	TRBV28	.	TRBJ2-7	CASRTQGTSYEQYF	TGTGCCAGCAGGACTCAGGGGACCTCCTACGAGCAGTACTTC
few	TRBV4-1	TRBD1	TRBJ1-2	CASSQDEGARGYTF	TGCGCCAGCAGCCAAGATGAGGGGGCGCGGGGCTACACCTTC
.	TRBV27	.	TRBJ1-1	CASSPSAGTEAFF	TGTGCCAGCAGCCCCAGTGCGGGGACTGAAGCTTTCTTT
.	TRBV28	TRBD1	TRBJ1-5	CASAMGQGRNQPQHF	TGTGCCAGCGCTATGGGACAGGGGAGGAATCAGCCCCAGCATTTT
.	TRBV2	.	TRBJ2-7	CASSEALMVAEYEQYF	TGTGCCAGCAGTGAAGCTCTGATGGTAGCGGAGTACGAGCAGTACTTC
.	TRBV18	TRBD1	TRBJ2-7	CASSPLGTGSNEQYF	TGTGCCAGCTCACCTTTAGGGACAGGCAGTAACGAGCAGTACTTC
.	TRBV7-8	TRBD2	TRBJ2-1	CASLGGRIGRGGNEQFF	TGTGCCAGCTTGGGCGGGAGGATCGGCCGCGGGGGAAATGAGCAGTTCTTC
.	TRBV28	.	TRBJ1-1	CASSLQGEAFF	TGTGCCAGCAGTCTACAGGGTGAAGCTTTCTTT
once	TRBV14	.	TRBJ1-2	CASSQDIVFRGNGYTF	TGTGCCAGCAGCCAAGATATCGTATTTAGGGGAAATGGCTACACCTTC
.	TRBV28	TRBD2	TRBJ2-1	CASRSGAGGDNEQFF	TGTGCCAGCAGATCGGGAGCGGGAGGCGACAATGAGCAGTTCTTC
.	TRBV29-1	.	TRBJ2-7	CSVATSPYEQYF	TGCAGCGTTGCGACTTCTCCCTACGAGCAGTACTTC
.	TRBV2	.	TRBJ2-2	CASSADPGGTGELFF	TGTGCCAGCAGTGCCGACCCCGGCGGCACCGGGGAGCTGTTTTTT
.	TRBV7-3	TRBD2	TRBJ2-7	CASSSLAGGPYEQYF	TGTGCCAGCAGTTCACTAGCGGGAGGGCCGTACGAGCAGTACTTC
once	TRBV5-6	TRBD1	TRBJ1-4	CASSPGQGAREKLFF	TGTGCCAGCAGCCCCGGACAGGGGGCTAGAGAAAAACTGTTTTTT
.	TRBV28	.	TRBJ1-2	CASRQNTGDFYGYTF	TGTGCCAGCAGACAGAACACGGGGGATTTCTATGGCTACACCTTC
.	TRBV4-2	.	TRBJ1-2	CASSQVADTNYGYTF	TGTGCCAGCAGCCAAGTAGCCGATACTAACTATGGCTACACCTTC
.	TRBV5-1	TRBD1	TRBJ2-2	CASSFTGTGAGTGELFF	TGCGCCAGCAGCTTCACCGGGACAGGGGCCGGCACCGGGGAGCTGTTTTTT
.	TRBV6-1	TRBD2	TRBJ2-3	CASSESGALDTQYF	TGTGCCAGCAGTGAAAGCGGGGCTTTGGATACGCAGTATTTT
.	TRBV28	.	TRBJ1-2	CASTGDTAYGYTF	TGTGCCAGCACCGGGGACACCGCTTATGGCTACACCTTC
.	TRBV11-1	TRBD1	TRBJ2-5	CASSLDRGETQYF	TGTGCCAGCAGCTTAGACAGGGGTGAGACCCAGTACTTC
.	TRBV28	.	TRBJ2-7	CASRPPPGRGSYEQYF	TGTGCCAGCAGGCCCCCCCCCGGCAGGGGTTCCTACGAGCAGTACTTC
once	TRBV28	TRBD2	TRBJ2-2	CASSSGTSGSRRELFF	TGTGCCAGCAGTTCCGGGACTAGCGGGAGTAGGAGGGAGCTGTTTTTT
few	TRBV5-1	.	TRBJ1-1	CASSSSGGNTEAFF	TGCGCCAGCAGCTCCTCGGGGGGGAACACTGAAGCTTTCTTT
.	TRBV5-1	TRBD2	TRBJ2-7	CASSSAAGDNEQYF	TGCGCCAGCAGCTCCGCGGCGGGAGATAACGAGCAGTACTTC
.	TRBV6-1	.	TRBJ2-7	CASRDSLYEQYF	TGTGCCAGCAGGGACTCCCTCTACGAGCAGTACTTC
.	TRBV11-3	TRBD1	TRBJ2-2	CASSRRTGDTGELFF	TGTGCCAGCAGCCGACGGACAGGGGATACCGGGGAGCTGTTTTTT
.	TRBV28	TRBD2	TRBJ2-5	CASSLTSGRRQETQYF	TGTGCCAGCAGTTTAACTAGCGGGAGGAGGCAAGAGACCCAGTACTTC
.	TRBV28	.	TRBJ1-5	CASSFLRNQPQHF	TGTGCCAGCAGTTTTTTACGGAATCAGCCCCAGCATTTT
.	TRBV5-1	TRBD1	TRBJ2-1	CASSFRDRGGEQFF	TGCGCCAGCAGCTTCCGGGACAGGGGTGGTGAGCAGTTCTTC
once	TRBV29-1	TRBD1	TRBJ1-2	CSVDCSHFRDRGLGCF	TGCAGCGTTGATTGTAGTCATTTTAGGGACAGGGGGCTTGGTTGCTTC
.	TRBV10-1	.	TRBJ2-1	CASSEVKGAEEQFF	TGCGCCAGCAGTGAGGTAAAGGGAGCGGAAGAGCAGTTCTTC
.	TRBV2	TRBD2	TRBJ2-1	CASGFRGGQNEQFF	TGTGCCAGCGGCTTTAGGGGAGGGCAGAATGAGCAGTTCTTC
.	TRBV15	.	TRBJ2-5	CATSRVLAGIINF	TGTGCCACCAGCAGAGTTTTAGCCGGAATTATAAACTTC
.	TRBV19	.	TRBJ2-5	CASSSTPYQETQYF	TGTGCCAGTAGTAGTACACCGTACCAAGAGACCCAGTACTTC
.	TRBV2	TRBD2	TRBJ2-2	CASRGGVKELFF	TGTGCCAGCAGGGGAGGGGTAAAGGAGCTGTTTTTT
.	TRBV6-5	.	TRBJ1-1	CASSYSSGDTEAFF	TGTGCCAGCAGTTACTCGTCAGGGGACACTGAAGCTTTCTTT
.	TRBV27	TRBD2	TRBJ2-7	CASRSLAGVGEQYF	TGTGCCAGCAGATCTCTAGCGGGAGTGGGCGAGCAGTACTTC
.	TRBV6-5	.	TRBJ1-2	CATRDTIMGGYTF	TGTGCCACCCGGGACACCATAATGGGGGGCTACACCTTC
.	TRBV15	TRBD2	TRBJ2-1	CATSRDTGGIEQFF	TGTGCCACCAGCAGAGATACGGGAGGGATTGAGCAGTTCTTC
once	TRBV5-1	TRBD1	TRBJ1-2	CASSGGTGSDYGYTF	TGCGCCAGCAGCGGTGGGACAGGGTCGGACTATGGCTACACCTTC
.	TRBV7-9	.	TRBJ1-4	CASSPLIQGYEKLFF	TGTGCCAGCAGCCCTTTGATTCAGGGCTATGAAAAACTGTTTTTT
.	TRBV5-1	.	TRBJ2-7	CASSTTRTGGYEQYF	TGCGCCAGCAGCACGACTAGGACGGGTGGGTACGAGCAGTACTTC
.	TRBV2	TRBD1	TRBJ2-7	CASISHRGPDEQYF	TGTGCCAGCATTAGTCACAGGGGGCCCGACGAGCAGTACTTC